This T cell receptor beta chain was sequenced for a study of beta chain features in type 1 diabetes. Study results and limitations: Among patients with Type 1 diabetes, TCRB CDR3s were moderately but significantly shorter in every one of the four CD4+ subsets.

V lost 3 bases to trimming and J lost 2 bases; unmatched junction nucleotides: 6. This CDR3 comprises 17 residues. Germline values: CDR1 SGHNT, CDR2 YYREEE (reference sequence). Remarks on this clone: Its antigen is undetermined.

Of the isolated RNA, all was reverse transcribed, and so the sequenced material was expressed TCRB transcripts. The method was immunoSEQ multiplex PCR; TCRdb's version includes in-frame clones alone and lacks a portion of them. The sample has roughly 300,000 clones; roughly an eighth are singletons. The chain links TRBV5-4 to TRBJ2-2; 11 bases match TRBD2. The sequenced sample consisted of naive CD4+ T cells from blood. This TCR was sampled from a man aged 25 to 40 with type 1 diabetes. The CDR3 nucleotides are TGTGCCAGCAGCTCCCCTAGCGGGAGGAGAAACACCGGGGAGCTGTTTTTT. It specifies CASSSPSGRRNTGELFF.